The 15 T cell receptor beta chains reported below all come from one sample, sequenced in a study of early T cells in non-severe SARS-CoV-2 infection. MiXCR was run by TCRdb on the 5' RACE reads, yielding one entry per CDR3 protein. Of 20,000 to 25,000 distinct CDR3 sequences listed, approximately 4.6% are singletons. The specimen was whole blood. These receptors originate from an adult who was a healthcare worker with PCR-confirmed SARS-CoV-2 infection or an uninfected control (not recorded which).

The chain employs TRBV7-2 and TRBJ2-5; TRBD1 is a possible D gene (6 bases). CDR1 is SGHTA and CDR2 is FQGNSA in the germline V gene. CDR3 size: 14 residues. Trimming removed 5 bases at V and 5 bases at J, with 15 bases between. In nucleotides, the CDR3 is TGTGCCAGCAGCATAAACAGGGACCGGGAGACCCAGTACTTC. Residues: CASSINRDRETQYF.

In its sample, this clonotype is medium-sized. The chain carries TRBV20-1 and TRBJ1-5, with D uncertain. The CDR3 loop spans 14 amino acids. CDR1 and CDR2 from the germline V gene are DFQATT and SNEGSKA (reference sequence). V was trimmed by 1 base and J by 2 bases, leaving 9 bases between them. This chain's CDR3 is CSARGTGGNQPQHF. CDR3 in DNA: TGCAGTGCTAGAGGGACGGGTGGCAATCAGCCCCAGCATTTT.

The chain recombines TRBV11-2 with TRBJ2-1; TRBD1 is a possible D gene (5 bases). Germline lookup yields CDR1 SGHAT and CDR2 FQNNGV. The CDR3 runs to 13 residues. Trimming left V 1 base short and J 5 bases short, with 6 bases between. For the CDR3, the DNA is TGTGCCAGCAGCTTAGGACAGAACAATGAGCAGTTCTTC. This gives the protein CASSLGQNNEQFF. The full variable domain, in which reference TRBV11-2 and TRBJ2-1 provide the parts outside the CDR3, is EAGVAQSPRYKIIEKRQSVAFWCNPISGHATLYWYQQILGQGPKLLIQFQNNGVVDDSQLPKDRFSAERLKGVDSTLKIQPAKLEDSAVYLCASSLGQNNEQFFGPGTRLTVL.

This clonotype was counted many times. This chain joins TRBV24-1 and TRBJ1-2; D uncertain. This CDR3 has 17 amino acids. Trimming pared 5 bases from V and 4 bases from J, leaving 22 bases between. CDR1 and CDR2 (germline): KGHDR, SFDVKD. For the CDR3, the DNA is TGTGCCACCAGTGGGCCCGGATCTGCGACTTCAAGCTATGGCTACACCTTC. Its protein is CATSGPGSATSSYGYTF.

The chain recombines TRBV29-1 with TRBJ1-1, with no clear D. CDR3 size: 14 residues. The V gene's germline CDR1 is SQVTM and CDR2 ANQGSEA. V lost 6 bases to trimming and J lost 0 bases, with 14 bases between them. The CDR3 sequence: CSVMKVAMNTEAFF. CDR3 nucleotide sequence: TGCAGCGTCATGAAGGTGGCGATGAACACTGAAGCTTTCTTT.

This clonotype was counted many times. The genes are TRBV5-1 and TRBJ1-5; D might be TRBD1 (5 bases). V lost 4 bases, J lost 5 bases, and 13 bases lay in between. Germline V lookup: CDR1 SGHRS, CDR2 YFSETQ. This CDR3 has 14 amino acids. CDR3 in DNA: TGCGCCAGCAGCACCGGACAACGGGATCAGCCCCAGCATTTT. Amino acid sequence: CASSTGQRDQPQHF.

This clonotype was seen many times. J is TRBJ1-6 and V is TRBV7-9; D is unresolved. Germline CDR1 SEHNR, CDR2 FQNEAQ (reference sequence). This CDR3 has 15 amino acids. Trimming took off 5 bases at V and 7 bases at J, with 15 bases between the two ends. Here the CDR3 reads CASSQDHTLNSPLHF. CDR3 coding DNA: TGTGCCAGCAGCCAAGACCACACACTAAATTCACCCCTCCACTTT.

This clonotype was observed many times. The CDR3 nucleotides are TGTGCCAGCTCACCAACACCGAACACTGAAGCTTTCTTT. As protein: CASSPTPNTEAFF. The chain combines TRBV18 with TRBJ1-1; no clear D. The V gene's germline CDR1 is KGHSH and CDR2 LQKENI. The CDR3 runs to 13 residues. V was clipped by 2 bases and J by 1 base, with 5 bases between them.

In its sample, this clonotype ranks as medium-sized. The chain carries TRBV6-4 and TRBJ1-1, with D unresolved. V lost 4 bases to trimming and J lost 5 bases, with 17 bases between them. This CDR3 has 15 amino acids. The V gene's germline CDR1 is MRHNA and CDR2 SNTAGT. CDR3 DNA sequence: TGTGCCAGCAGTGTCGAAGGGTTCAGTCGGACTGAAGCTTTCTTT. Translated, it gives CASSVEGFSRTEAFF.

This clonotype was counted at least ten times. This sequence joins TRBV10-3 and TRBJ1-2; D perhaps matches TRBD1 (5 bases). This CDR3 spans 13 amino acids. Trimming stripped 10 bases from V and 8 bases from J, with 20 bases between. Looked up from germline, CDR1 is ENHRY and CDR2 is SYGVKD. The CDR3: CATGKGSTLGYTF. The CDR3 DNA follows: TGTGCCACCGGGAAGGGGAGCACCCTCGGCTACACCTTC.

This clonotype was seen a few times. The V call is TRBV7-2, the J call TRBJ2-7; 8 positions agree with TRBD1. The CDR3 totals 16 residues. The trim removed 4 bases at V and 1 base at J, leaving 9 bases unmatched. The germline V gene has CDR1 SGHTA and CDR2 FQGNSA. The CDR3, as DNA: TGTGCCAGCAGCTCCCGGGACAGGAAACTTTCCTACGAGCAGTACTTC. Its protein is CASSSRDRKLSYEQYF. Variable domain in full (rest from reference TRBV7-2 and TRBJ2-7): GAGVSQSPSNKVTEKGKDVELRCDPISGHTALYWYRQSLGQGLEFLIYFQGNSAPDKSGLPSDRFSAERTGGSVSTLTIQRTQQEDSAVYLCASSSRDRKLSYEQYFGPGTRLTVT.

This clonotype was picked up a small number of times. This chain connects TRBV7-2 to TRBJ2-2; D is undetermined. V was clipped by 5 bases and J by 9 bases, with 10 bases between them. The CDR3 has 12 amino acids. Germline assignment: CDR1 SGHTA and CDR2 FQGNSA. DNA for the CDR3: TGTGCCAGCAGCCCTAGTGGTTGGGAGCTGTTTTTT. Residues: CASSPSGWELFF.

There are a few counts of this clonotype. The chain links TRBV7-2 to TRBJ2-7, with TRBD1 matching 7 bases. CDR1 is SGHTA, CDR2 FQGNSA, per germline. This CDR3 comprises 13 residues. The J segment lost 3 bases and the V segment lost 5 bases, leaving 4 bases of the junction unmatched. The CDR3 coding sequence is TGTGCCAGCAGCCGGGACAGCTTCTACGAGCAGTACTTC. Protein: CASSRDSFYEQYF.

CDR3 sequence: CASTASSYNSPLHF. As DNA, the CDR3 is TGTGCCAGCACCGCCAGCTCCTATAATTCACCCCTCCACTTT. V is TRBV7-2 and J is TRBJ1-6; D not certain. The CDR3 extends over 14 amino acids. V lost 7 bases, J lost 0 bases, and 7 bases lay in between. Germline assignment: CDR1 SGHTA and CDR2 FQGNSA.

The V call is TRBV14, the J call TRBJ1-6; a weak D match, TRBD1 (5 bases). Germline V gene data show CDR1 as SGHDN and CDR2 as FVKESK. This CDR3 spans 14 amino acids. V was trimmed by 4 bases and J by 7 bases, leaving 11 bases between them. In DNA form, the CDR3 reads TGTGCCAGCAGCCTTCGGGACGGAAATTCACCCCTCCACTTT. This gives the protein CASSLRDGNSPLHF.